This passage covers 12 T cell receptor beta chains from one sample sequenced in a study of response to subunit inactivated influenza vaccine. TCRdb processed the RT-PCR reads anew with MiXCR; each CDR3 protein has one entry. The repertoire consists of about 540,000 distinct CDR3 sequences, with under 30% occurring once and the leading ten covering approximately 3%. This sample was shared with a second study, whose subject was T cells expressing NK-cell markers. As that report states: It was by 5'RACE template switching with UMIs that TCR beta cDNA was made.

The material was CD4+ T cells sorted from PBMCs, obtained about 13 days after vaccination. The receptor set was obtained from a man aged 45 to 65 who received an inactivated influenza vaccine.

The V gene is TRBV6-2 or TRBV6-3, the J gene TRBJ2-7, with D maybe TRBD1 (5 bases). This CDR3 region has 17 residues. V dropped 4 bases and J dropped 0 bases, with 19 bases sitting between them. In germline, CDR1 is MNHEY, CDR2 SVGEGT. CDR3: CASSSTPGRGFSYEQYF. The CDR3 DNA reads as TGTGCCAGCAGTTCGACCCCCGGTAGGGGATTCTCCTACGAGCAGTACTTC.

The genes are TRBV20-1 and TRBJ2-5; 14 bases map to TRBD2. V lost 1 base, J lost 4 bases, and 2 bases stayed unmatched. This CDR3 spans 15 amino acids. Germline V gives CDR1 DFQATT, CDR2 SNEGSKA (reference sequence). This CDR3 is CSARGTSGRRETQYF. CDR3 sequence (DNA): TGCAGTGCTAGAGGGACTAGCGGGAGGAGAGAGACCCAGTACTTC.

The chain employs TRBV14 and TRBJ2-1; D gene uncertain. V was shortened by 0 bases and J by 4 bases, with 19 bases between the two germline ends. CDR1 SGHDN and CDR2 FVKESK come from the germline V gene. This CDR3 contains 18 residues. DNA for the CDR3: TGTGCCAGCAGCCAAGATCGCCTAACCCCGTTTAAGTACAATGAGCAGTTCTTC. Protein product: CASSQDRLTPFKYNEQFF.

This clonotype was detected a few times. V is TRBV20-1 and J is TRBJ2-2, with 9 bases matching TRBD1. V gave up 1 base and J gave up 6 bases; unmatched junction bases: 9. Per germline, CDR1 DFQATT and CDR2 SNEGSKA (reference sequence). The CDR3 extends over 16 amino acids. CDR3 protein: CSARAFGQGLAGELFF. The DNA of the CDR3 is TGCAGTGCTAGAGCTTTCGGACAGGGGTTAGCCGGGGAGCTGTTTTTT.

This clonotype appeared a few times. The chain combines TRBV14 with TRBJ2-3, with 9 bases that match TRBD2. Germline-derived CDR1 and CDR2 are SGHDN and FVKESK. The CDR3 spans 13 residues. The ends lost 3 bases at V and 8 bases at J; junction bases unmatched: 3. In nucleotides, the CDR3 is TGTGCCAGCAGCCACTCGACTAGCGGTACGCAGTATTTT. Translated, it gives CASSHSTSGTQYF.

The V and J genes are TRBV7-2 and TRBJ2-5; 8 nucleotides line up with TRBD2. The V and J ends lost 0 bases and 3 bases, in that order; junction bases with no gene match: 3. The CDR3 has 15 residues. Germline values: CDR1 SGHTA, CDR2 FQGNSA. The CDR3 nucleotides are TGTGCCAGCAGCTTAGCGCCGGGACTAGAAGAGACCCAGTACTTC. Translated: CASSLAPGLEETQYF.

Notes on this clonotype: One end of the junction fails to match germline, which may point to a read error. The CDR3 DNA reads as TGCGCCAGCAGCCCAACAACGCCATGCCTGAAGTTC. Translated, it gives CASSPTTPCLKF. V and J are TRBV4-3 and TRBJ2-7; D is unresolved. CDR1 and CDR2 from the germline V gene are LGHNA and YSLEER. CDR3 length: 12 amino acids.

V and J are TRBV3-1 and TRBJ2-5; the D gene is possibly TRBD2 (6 bases). V was clipped by 0 bases and J by 1 base, with 9 bases between them. CDR3 length equals 15 residues. The germline gives CDR1 LGHDT, CDR2 YNNKEL (reference sequence). The CDR3 coding sequence is TGTGCCAGCAGCCAAGATCTACTAGCCCAAGAGACCCAGTACTTC. This codes for CASSQDLLAQETQYF.

J is TRBJ1-4 and V is TRBV3-1; possible D gene TRBD1, 5 bases. Trimming took 1 base from V and 0 from J, leaving 18 bases between them. Per germline, CDR1 LGHDT and CDR2 YNNKEL (reference sequence). The CDR3 totals 19 residues. Here the CDR3 reads CASSQVRGRRRATNEKLFF. In DNA, the CDR3 is TGTGCCAGCAGCCAAGTCCGGGGACGCCGCCGGGCAACTAATGAAAAACTGTTTTTT.

A few counts support this clonotype. This chain links TRBV6-2 or TRBV6-3 with TRBJ2-1; D possibly corresponds to TRBD2 (5 bases). The germline CDR1 and CDR2 sequences are MNHEY and SVGEGT. This CDR3 spans 13 amino acids. V was pared by 1 base and J by 9 bases, with 10 bases between. CDR3 residues: CASSYFLAIEQFF. DNA for the CDR3: TGTGCCAGCAGTTACTTTCTAGCTATTGAGCAGTTCTTC.

There are many counts of this clonotype. The chain is built from TRBV29-1 and TRBJ2-7; weak D call: TRBD2 (5 bases). In germline, CDR1 is SQVTM, CDR2 ANQGSEA. The CDR3 length is 13 residues. The V gene lost 3 bases and the J gene lost 9 bases, with 18 bases spanning the gap. CDR3 sequence (DNA): TGCAGCGTTGATGGGCTAGCCGGAGGCGTGCAGTACTTC. Amino acid sequence: CSVDGLAGGVQYF.

J is TRBJ1-4 and V is TRBV20-1, with D perhaps matching TRBD1 (5 bases). V was clipped by 0 bases and J by 4 bases, with 12 bases between them. The CDR3 consists of 15 residues. The germline CDR1 and CDR2 sequences are DFQATT and SNEGSKA (reference sequence). The CDR3 bases are TGCAGTGCTAGAGATTTGGGGGGAGATAATGAAAAACTGTTTTTT. Amino acids: CSARDLGGDNEKLFF.